This T cell receptor beta chain was sequenced during a study of T cell repertoires in cytomegalovirus infection. Looking at the study overall: Shared public TCR beta signatures pointed to both CMV infection and a matching HLA type.

TCRdb re-called the reads with MiXCR, one entry per CDR3 protein. The sample shows 550,000 to 850,000 distinct CDR3 sequences, about 33% of them seen only once. Concerning this clonotype itself: Its antigen is undetermined.

Study-level points and caveats: Cumulative public TCR beta family frequency identified CMV carriers with the relevant HLA. Clonotypes of TCR beta that were HLA-C-restricted and CMV-specific dominated the ex vivo response.

This CDR3 contains 15 residues. Germline V gene lookup returns CDR1 LNHDA and CDR2 SQIVND (reference sequence). The V gene end was trimmed by 3 bases and the J gene end by 7 bases; junction bases not matched to a gene: 4. Specimen: cultured PBMCs, collected from culture after CMV antigen stimulation. This receptor was identified in a human donor in good health (CMV status not recorded). Some clones in this sample may be carry-over from other donors' samples. The chain joins TRBV19 to TRBJ1-5; 12 positions agree with TRBD1. The DNA for the CDR3 is TGTGCCAGTAGTATGGGGACAGGGGGCGGACAGCCCCAGCATTTT. Translating gives CASSMGTGGGQPQHF.